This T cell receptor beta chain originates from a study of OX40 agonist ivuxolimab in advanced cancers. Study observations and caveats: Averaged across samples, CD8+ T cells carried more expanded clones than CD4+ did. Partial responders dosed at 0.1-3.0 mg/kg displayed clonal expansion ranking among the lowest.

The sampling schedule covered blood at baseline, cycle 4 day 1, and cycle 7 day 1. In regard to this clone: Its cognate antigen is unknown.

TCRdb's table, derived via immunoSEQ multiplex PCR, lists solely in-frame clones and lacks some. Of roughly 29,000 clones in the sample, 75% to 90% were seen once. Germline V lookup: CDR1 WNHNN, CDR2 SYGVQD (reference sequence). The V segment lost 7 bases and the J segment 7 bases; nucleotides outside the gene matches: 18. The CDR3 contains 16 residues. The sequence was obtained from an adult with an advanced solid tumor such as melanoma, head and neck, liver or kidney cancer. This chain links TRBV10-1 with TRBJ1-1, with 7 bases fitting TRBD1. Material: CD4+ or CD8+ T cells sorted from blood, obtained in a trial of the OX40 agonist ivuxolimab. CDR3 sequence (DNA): TGCGCCAGCACCCTACAGACAGGGCCGGTTAACGGTGAAGCTTTCTTT. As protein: CASTLQTGPVNGEAFF.